The 16 T cell receptor beta chains listed next were all sequenced from one sample in a study of blood T cells in healthy people across ages. Then a second PCR, running about 6 to 11 cycles, was carried out with a sample-barcoded 5' primer and a J-beta primer mix. TCRdb reanalysed the 5' RACE reads using MiXCR and keeps one entry per CDR3 protein. Of 1.4 million to 1.5 million distinct CDR3 sequences listed, around 42% are singletons. Material for sequencing was blood. These receptors were taken from a young woman in good health.

This clonotype was counted between two and nine times. A much larger clone is a single base away; this may be a read error. In DNA, the CDR3 is TGTGCCAGCAGCGTAGAGGGGGGCGCCTATGGCTACACCTTC. This gives the protein CASSVEGGAYGYTF. This chain links TRBV7-9 with TRBJ1-2; the D gene is possibly TRBD1 (6 bases). The germline V gene encodes CDR1 SEHNR and CDR2 FQNEAQ (reference sequence). The length of the CDR3 is 14 residues. Trimming pared 5 bases from V and 4 bases from J, leaving 14 bases between.

The chain has TRBV15 and TRBJ1-2; a possible D gene is TRBD1 (5 bases). V lost 3 bases and J 4 bases, leaving 9 bases between the germline ends. Germline CDR1 and CDR2: LNHNV and YYDKDF (reference sequence). This CDR3 has 13 residues. The CDR3 protein is CATSSQGIYGYTF. The CDR3 DNA follows: TGTGCCACCAGCAGCCAGGGAATCTATGGCTACACCTTC.

The V and J genes are TRBV21-1 and TRBJ1-2. TRBV21-1 represents a pseudogene. The CDR3 is 16 amino acids. DNA of the CDR3: TGTGCCAGCAGCAAGGAAAGAGCGGGGCTGAACTGTGGCTACACCTTC. Translated, it gives CASSKERAGLNCGYTF.

This rearrangement joins TRBV21-1 to TRBJ2-4; TRBD1 is the table's D call, not checked against the DNA. TRBV21-1 is designated a pseudogene. The CDR3 sequence is 17 residues long. The CDR3 DNA reads TGTGCCAGCAGCAAAGGTTCAGGGCCGGGAACCAAAAACATTCAGTACTTC. It encodes CASSKGSGPGTKNIQYF.

The chain combines TRBV7-2 with TRBJ2-1, with TRBD2 matching 12 bases. The germline gives CDR1 SGHTA, CDR2 FQGNSA. CDR3 length equals 15 residues. V was pared by 4 bases and J by 10 bases, with 8 bases of the junction left unmatched. This CDR3 reads CASSSQGLAGGEQFF. Here the CDR3 DNA reads TGTGCCAGCAGCTCCCAGGGGCTAGCGGGAGGGGAGCAGTTCTTC.

This clonotype was counted only a few times. CDR3 region: CASSRAPTGGGSPLHF. The CDR3 region has the DNA TGCGCCAGCAGCCGGGCCCCGACAGGGGGTGGTTCACCCCTCCACTTT. The chain employs TRBV4-1 and TRBJ1-6; 9 positions match TRBD1. V lost 4 bases and J lost 9; bases outside the gene matches: 10. From germline, CDR1 is MGHRA and CDR2 YSYEKL. This CDR3 has 16 residues.

The rearrangement uses TRBV30 and TRBJ1-6; D not resolved. This CDR3 is 14 amino acids long. V was pared by 0 bases and J by 0 bases, with 3 bases between. The V gene's germline CDR1 is GTSNPN and CDR2 SVGIG (reference sequence). CDR3: CAWSVSSYNSPLHF. The CDR3 DNA sequence: TGTGCCTGGAGTGTCAGCTCCTATAATTCACCCCTCCACTTT. Full variable domain (missing parts from reference TRBV30 and TRBJ1-6): SQTIHQWPATLVQPVGSPLSLECTVEGTSNPNLYWYRQAAGRGLQLLFYSVGIGQISSEVPQNLSASRPQDRQFILSSKKLLLSDSGFYLCAWSVSSYNSPLHFGNGTRLTVT.

This clonotype was counted a few times. The chain employs TRBV7-9 and TRBJ1-1; D may be TRBD1 (5 bases). The CDR3 sequence is 14 residues long. The V gene lost 5 bases and the J gene lost 1 base, with 11 bases spanning the gap. The germline V gene has CDR1 SEHNR and CDR2 FQNEAQ (reference sequence). Here the CDR3 DNA reads TGTGCCAGCAGCCGAATCGACAGGAACACTGAAGCTTTCTTT. Translation gives CASSRIDRNTEAFF.

A few counts support this clonotype. The rearrangement uses TRBV27 and TRBJ2-1; D is possibly TRBD2 (6 bases). The CDR3 sequence is 17 residues long. The V and J ends lost 0 bases and 1 base respectively, with 13 bases between them. Germline CDR1 is MNHEY and CDR2 is SMNVEV (reference sequence). DNA of the CDR3: TGTGCCAGCAGTTTATCCTTCGGACTACCATCCTACAATGAGCAGTTCTTC. Amino acids: CASSLSFGLPSYNEQFF.

This clonotype was seen at least ten times. The rearrangement links TRBV7-8 to TRBJ2-3; the match to TRBD1 covers 7 bases. This CDR3 has 15 residues. Per the germline V gene, CDR1 is SGHVS and CDR2 is FQNEAQ. With 5 bases clipped from V and 1 base from J, the junction kept 6 bases outside the gene matches. CDR3 sequence reads: CASSVWTGGTDTQYF. CDR3 coding DNA: TGTGCCAGCAGCGTATGGACAGGTGGCACAGATACGCAGTATTTT.

The rearrangement uses TRBV27 and TRBJ2-5, with D possibly matching TRBD2 (6 bases). V gave up 5 bases and J gave up 1 base, with 14 bases separating them. Germline CDR1 is MNHEY and CDR2 is SMNVEV (reference sequence). This CDR3 contains 15 residues. The DNA of the CDR3 is TGTGCCAGCAGTACTGGGAGCGGGTCCCAAGAGACCCAGTACTTC. Translating gives CASSTGSGSQETQYF.

This clonotype appeared a few times. The chain has TRBV7-2 and TRBJ2-3; 8 nucleotides align to TRBD2. Germline lookup yields CDR1 SGHTA and CDR2 FQGNSA. Trimming cost V 4 bases and J 4 bases; bases outside gene matches: 13. The CDR3 loop spans 17 amino acids. CDR3 nucleotides: TGTGCCAGCAGCTCAGGAGCGGGGGCCCCGCCGGCAGATACGCAGTATTTT. Translation: CASSSGAGAPPADTQYF.

The rearrangement joins TRBV5-4 to TRBJ2-1; weak D call: TRBD1 (6 bases). The J call may not be correct, given that the DNA end is closer to TRBJ2-7. The CDR3 covers 14 residues. Germline V gene data show CDR1 as SGHNT and CDR2 as YYREEE (reference sequence). The chain's CDR3 is CASSSDVGDNEQYF. The DNA for the CDR3 is TGTGCCAGCAGCTCCGACGTTGGGGACAATGAGCAGTACTTC.

The chain joins TRBV6-6 to TRBJ1-2; possibly TRBD1 for D (5 bases). The CDR3 covers 13 residues. Germline-derived CDR1 and CDR2 are MNHNY and SVGAGI (reference sequence). V gave up 0 bases and J gave up 8 bases, with 10 bases separating them. As DNA, the CDR3 is TGTGCCAGCAGTTACTCGACAGATGGAGGCTACACCTTC. Translating it yields CASSYSTDGGYTF.

This chain joins TRBV6-6 and TRBJ1-2; D perhaps matches TRBD1 (5 bases). There are 11 residues in the CDR3. The V gene's germline CDR1 is MNHNY and CDR2 SVGAGI (reference sequence). The ends were cut back, 7 bases at V and 8 bases at J, with 11 bases in the middle. Here the CDR3 reads CASKAGQGYTF. The CDR3 nucleotides read TGTGCCAGCAAGGCGGGGCAGGGCTACACCTTC.

V usage is TRBV4-3 and J usage is TRBJ2-5; D not certain. This CDR3 has 16 amino acids. V was pared by 0 bases and J by 1 base, with 12 bases between. Germline CDR1 reads LGHNA; CDR2 reads YSLEER. The CDR3 coding sequence is TGCGCCAGCAGCCAAGAATGGCCAGGACCCCAAGAGACCCAGTACTTC. Translated: CASSQEWPGPQETQYF.